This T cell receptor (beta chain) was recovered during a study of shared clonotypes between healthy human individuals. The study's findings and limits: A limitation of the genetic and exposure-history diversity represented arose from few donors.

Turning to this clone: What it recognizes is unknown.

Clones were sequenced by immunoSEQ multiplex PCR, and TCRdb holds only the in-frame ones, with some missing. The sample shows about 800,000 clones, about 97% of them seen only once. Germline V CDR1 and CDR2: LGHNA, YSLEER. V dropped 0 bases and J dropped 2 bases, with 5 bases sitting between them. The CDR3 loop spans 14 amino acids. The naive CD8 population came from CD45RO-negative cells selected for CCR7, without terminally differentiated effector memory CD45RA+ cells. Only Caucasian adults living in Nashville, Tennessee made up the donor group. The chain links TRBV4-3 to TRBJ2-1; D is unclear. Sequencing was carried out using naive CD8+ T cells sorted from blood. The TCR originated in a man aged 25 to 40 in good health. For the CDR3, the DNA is TGCGCCAGCAGCCAAGATTCGGCCTACAATGAGCAGTTCTTC. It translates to CASSQDSAYNEQFF.